A selection of T cell receptor beta chains follows, all from one sample in a study of T cells in Graves' hyperthyroidism and ophthalmopathy. TCRdb re-derived calls from the multiplex PCR reads in MiXCR, one entry per CDR3 protein. The repertoire has hundreds of thousands of distinct CDR3 sequences, approximately 19% of them found once; the top ten carry 3.7%. Sequencing input: blood. The receptors were gathered from a woman younger than 35 with Graves' hyperthyroidism. Both conserved end residues are part of each CDR3. Fields, in order: V gene, D gene, J gene, clone size, CDR3 DNA, CDR3 protein. D genes are given only for firm matches. A clone size is listed for some rows: how often the clone was seen (once, few, many), or a class if it is expanded.

v_call: TRBV3-1; d_call: TRBD2; j_call: TRBJ2-7; clone_size: many; cdr3_nt: TGTGCCAGCAGCCAAGTCTCTAGCGGGTCCTCCTACGAGCAGTACTTC; cdr3_aa: CASSQVSSGSSYEQYF
v_call: TRBV12-3/TRBV12-4; d_call: TRBD1; j_call: TRBJ2-5; clone_size: many; cdr3_nt: TGTGCCAGCAGTTCCGACAGGGGGCGGTTAGGTAGGGAGACCCAGTACTTC; cdr3_aa: CASSSDRGRLGRETQYF
v_call: TRBV20-1; d_call: TRBD1; j_call: TRBJ2-7; clone_size: many; cdr3_nt: TGCAGTGCTGGAAAACAGGGGCCTTACGAGCAGTACTTC; cdr3_aa: CSAGKQGPYEQYF
v_call: TRBV6-5; d_call: -; j_call: TRBJ1-1; clone_size: many; cdr3_nt: TGTGCCAGTGGACCATCCATGAACACTGAAGCTTTCTTT; cdr3_aa: CASGPSMNTEAFF
v_call: TRBV5-1; d_call: TRBD1; j_call: TRBJ1-2; clone_size: many; cdr3_nt: TGCGCCAGCATCTCGGGAGACAGGGGCTATGGCTACACCTTC; cdr3_aa: CASISGDRGYGYTF
v_call: TRBV4-1; d_call: -; j_call: TRBJ2-5; clone_size: -; cdr3_nt: TGCGCCAGCAGCCAACTACAGGGCGGGATCCAAGAGACCCAGTACTTC; cdr3_aa: CASSQLQGGIQETQYF
v_call: TRBV6-1; d_call: -; j_call: TRBJ2-2; clone_size: many; cdr3_nt: TGTGCCTGCAAAGGACAAGAGGACACCGGGGAGCTGTTTTTT; cdr3_aa: CACKGQEDTGELFF
v_call: TRBV12-3/TRBV12-4; d_call: -; j_call: TRBJ1-3; clone_size: many; cdr3_nt: TGTGCCAGCAGTAGGGGACTGCAAGGAAACACCATATATTTT; cdr3_aa: CASSRGLQGNTIYF
v_call: TRBV9; d_call: -; j_call: TRBJ2-5; clone_size: few; cdr3_nt: TGTGCCAGCAGCGGATTCGGGAGCCCCCTGGCAGAGACCCAGTACTTC; cdr3_aa: CASSGFGSPLAETQYF
v_call: TRBV4-2; d_call: -; j_call: TRBJ1-2; clone_size: many; cdr3_nt: TGTGCCAGCAGCCAAGGGGAAGGGGCTAACTATGGCTACACCTTC; cdr3_aa: CASSQGEGANYGYTF
v_call: TRBV6-1; d_call: TRBD1; j_call: TRBJ1-6; clone_size: many; cdr3_nt: TGTGCCAGCAGCACAGGGGTCGATCGGTCACCCCTCCACTTT; cdr3_aa: CASSTGVDRSPLHF
v_call: TRBV6-2/TRBV6-3; d_call: -; j_call: TRBJ1-1; clone_size: -; cdr3_nt: TGTGCCAGCAGTTCTGTGGGGCAGGGCGCCTCTGAAGCTTTCTTT; cdr3_aa: CASSSVGQGASEAFF
v_call: TRBV20-1; d_call: -; j_call: TRBJ2-5; clone_size: few; cdr3_nt: TGCAGTGCTAGAGAAGGGACATCGCAAGAGACCCAGTACTTC; cdr3_aa: CSAREGTSQETQYF
v_call: TRBV6-1; d_call: -; j_call: TRBJ1-6; clone_size: -; cdr3_nt: TGTGCCAGCAGTGAAGCGCCTGGTGGCAATTCACCCCTCCACTTT; cdr3_aa: CASSEAPGGNSPLHF
v_call: TRBV12-3/TRBV12-4; d_call: -; j_call: TRBJ1-6; clone_size: many; cdr3_nt: TGTGCCAGCAGAAAACAGGTTAATTCACCCCTCCACTTT; cdr3_aa: CASRKQVNSPLHF
v_call: TRBV12-3/TRBV12-4; d_call: -; j_call: TRBJ1-2; clone_size: many; cdr3_nt: TGTGCCAGCAGTTGGAATGGCTACACCTTC; cdr3_aa: CASSWNGYTF
v_call: TRBV2; d_call: -; j_call: TRBJ1-1; clone_size: many; cdr3_nt: TGTGCCAGCACTCAGGGAGCAGACACTGAAGCTTTCTTT; cdr3_aa: CASTQGADTEAFF
v_call: TRBV29-1; d_call: -; j_call: TRBJ2-5; clone_size: many; cdr3_nt: TGCAGCGTTTCCGAGGCGTATCTGTGGACAGAAGAAGAGACCCAGTACTTC; cdr3_aa: CSVSEAYLWTEEETQYF
v_call: TRBV12-3/TRBV12-4; d_call: TRBD1; j_call: TRBJ1-1; clone_size: many; cdr3_nt: TGTGCCAGCAGTCGCGAGACAGGGGGCGGCACTGAAGCTTTCTTT; cdr3_aa: CASSRETGGGTEAFF
v_call: TRBV5-1; d_call: -; j_call: TRBJ1-1; clone_size: many; cdr3_nt: TGCGCCAGCAGCTTGGGACCGGGCCCGTTGACTGAAGCTTTCTTT; cdr3_aa: CASSLGPGPLTEAFF
v_call: TRBV12-3/TRBV12-4; d_call: -; j_call: TRBJ2-2; clone_size: -; cdr3_nt: TGTGCCAGCAGTTTAGTTGCCGGGCAGGGTGTATGGAACACCGGGGAGCTGTTTTTT; cdr3_aa: CASSLVAGQGVWNTGELFF